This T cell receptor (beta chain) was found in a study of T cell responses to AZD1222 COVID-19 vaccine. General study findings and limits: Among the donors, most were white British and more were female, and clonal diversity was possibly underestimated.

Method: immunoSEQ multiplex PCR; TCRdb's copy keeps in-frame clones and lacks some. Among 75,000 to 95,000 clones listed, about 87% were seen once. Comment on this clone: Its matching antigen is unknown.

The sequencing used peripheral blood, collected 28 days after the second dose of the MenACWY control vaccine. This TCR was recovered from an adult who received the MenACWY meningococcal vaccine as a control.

The CDR3 coding sequence is TGTGCCATCAGTCCGACAGGGACCACTGAAGCTTTCTTT. It specifies CAISPTGTTEAFF. The genes are TRBV10-3 and TRBJ1-1; TRBD1 matches at 7 bases. Germline-derived CDR1 and CDR2 are ENHRY and SYGVKD. The CDR3 has 13 residues. J was trimmed by 4 bases and V by 5 bases; bases with no gene match: 4.